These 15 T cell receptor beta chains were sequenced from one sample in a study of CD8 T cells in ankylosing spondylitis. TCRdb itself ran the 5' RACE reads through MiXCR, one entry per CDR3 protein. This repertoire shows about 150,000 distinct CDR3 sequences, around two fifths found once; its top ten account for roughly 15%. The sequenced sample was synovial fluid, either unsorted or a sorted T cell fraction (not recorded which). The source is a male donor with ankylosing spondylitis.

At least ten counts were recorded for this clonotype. The CDR3 sequence: CSARVWDRVNEQYF. The CDR3 DNA reads as TGCAGTGCTAGAGTGTGGGACAGGGTGAACGAGCAGTACTTC. This rearrangement joins TRBV20-1 to TRBJ2-7; 9 nucleotides agree with TRBD1. J gave up 5 bases and V 1 base, and 6 bases lay outside the gene matches. Germline lookup yields CDR1 DFQATT and CDR2 SNEGSKA (reference sequence). The CDR3 is 14 amino acids.

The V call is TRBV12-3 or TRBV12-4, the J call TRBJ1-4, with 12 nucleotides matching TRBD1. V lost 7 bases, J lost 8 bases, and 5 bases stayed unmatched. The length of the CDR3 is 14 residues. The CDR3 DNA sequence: TGTGCCAGCACCGGGACAGGGGGCGGGGAAAAACTGTTTTTT. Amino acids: CASTGTGGGEKLFF.

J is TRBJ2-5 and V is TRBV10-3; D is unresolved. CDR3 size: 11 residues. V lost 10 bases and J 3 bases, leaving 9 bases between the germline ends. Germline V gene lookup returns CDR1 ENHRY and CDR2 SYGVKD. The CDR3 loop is CATRLKETQYF. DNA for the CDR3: TGTGCCACCCGCCTAAAAGAGACCCAGTACTTC.

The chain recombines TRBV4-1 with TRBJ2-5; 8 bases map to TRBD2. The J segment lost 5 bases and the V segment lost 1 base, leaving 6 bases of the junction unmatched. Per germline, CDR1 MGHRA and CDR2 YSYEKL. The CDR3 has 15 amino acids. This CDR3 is CASSQAGTRRETQYF. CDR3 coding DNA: TGCGCCAGCAGCCAAGCTGGGACTAGGAGGGAGACCCAGTACTTC.

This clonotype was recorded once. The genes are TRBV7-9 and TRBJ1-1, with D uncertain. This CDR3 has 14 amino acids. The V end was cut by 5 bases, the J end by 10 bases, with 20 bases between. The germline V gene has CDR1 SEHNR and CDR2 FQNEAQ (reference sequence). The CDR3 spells CASSPPPGSPPAFF. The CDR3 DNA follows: TGTGCCAGCAGCCCACCACCCGGATCTCCCCCAGCTTTCTTT.

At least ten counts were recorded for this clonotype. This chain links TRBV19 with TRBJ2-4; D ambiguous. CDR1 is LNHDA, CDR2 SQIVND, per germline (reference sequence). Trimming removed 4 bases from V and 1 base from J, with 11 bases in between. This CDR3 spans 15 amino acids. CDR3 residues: CASSTDLAAKNIQYF. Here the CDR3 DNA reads TGTGCCAGTAGTACGGACCTCGCGGCCAAAAACATTCAGTACTTC.

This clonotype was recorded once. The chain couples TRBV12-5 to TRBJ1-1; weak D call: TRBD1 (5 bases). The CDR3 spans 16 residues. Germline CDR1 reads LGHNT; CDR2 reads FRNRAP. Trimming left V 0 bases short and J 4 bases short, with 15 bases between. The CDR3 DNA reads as TGTGCTAGTGGTTTGGTACGTAAGGGGCGCGTCACTGAAGCTTTCTTT. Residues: CASGLVRKGRVTEAFF.

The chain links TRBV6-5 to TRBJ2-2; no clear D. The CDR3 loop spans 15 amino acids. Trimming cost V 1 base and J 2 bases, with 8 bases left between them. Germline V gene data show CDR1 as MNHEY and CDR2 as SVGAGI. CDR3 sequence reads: CASSYLQLNTGELFF. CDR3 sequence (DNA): TGTGCCAGCAGTTACTTACAGCTCAACACCGGGGAGCTGTTTTTT.

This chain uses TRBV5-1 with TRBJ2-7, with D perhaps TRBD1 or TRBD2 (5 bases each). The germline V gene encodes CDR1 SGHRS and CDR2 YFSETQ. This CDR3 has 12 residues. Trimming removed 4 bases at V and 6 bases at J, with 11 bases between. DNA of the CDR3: TGCGCCAGCAGCCCGACAGAGGGCGAGCAGTACTTC. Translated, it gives CASSPTEGEQYF.

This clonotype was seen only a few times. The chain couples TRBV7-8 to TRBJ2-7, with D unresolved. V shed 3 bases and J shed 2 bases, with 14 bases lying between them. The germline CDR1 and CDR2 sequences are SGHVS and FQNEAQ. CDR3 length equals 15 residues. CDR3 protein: CASSFQVREPYEQYF. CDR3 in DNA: TGTGCCAGCAGCTTCCAAGTCCGAGAGCCCTACGAGCAGTACTTC.

CDR3: CASRRTLQETQYF. CDR3 DNA sequence: TGTGCCAGCAGACGGACTCTCCAAGAGACCCAGTACTTC. The rearrangement uses TRBV14 and TRBJ2-5, with D tentatively TRBD2 (5 bases). The germline CDR1 and CDR2 sequences are SGHDN and FVKESK. The CDR3 has 13 amino acids. V was cut by 6 bases and J by 1 base, with 9 bases left in between.

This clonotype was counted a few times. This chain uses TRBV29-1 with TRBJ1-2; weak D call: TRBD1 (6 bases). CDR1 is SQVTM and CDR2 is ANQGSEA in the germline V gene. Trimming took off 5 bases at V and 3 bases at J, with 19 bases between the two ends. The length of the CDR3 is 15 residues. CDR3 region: CSVPMWGLIDYGYTF. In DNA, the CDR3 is TGCAGCGTTCCGATGTGGGGGCTCATTGACTATGGCTACACCTTC.

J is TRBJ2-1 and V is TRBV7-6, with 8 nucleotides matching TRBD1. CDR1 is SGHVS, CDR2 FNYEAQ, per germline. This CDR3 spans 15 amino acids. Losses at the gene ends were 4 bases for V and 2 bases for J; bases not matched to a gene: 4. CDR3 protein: CASSSPGGPYNEQFF. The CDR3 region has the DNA TGTGCCAGCAGCTCTCCAGGGGGCCCCTACAATGAGCAGTTCTTC.

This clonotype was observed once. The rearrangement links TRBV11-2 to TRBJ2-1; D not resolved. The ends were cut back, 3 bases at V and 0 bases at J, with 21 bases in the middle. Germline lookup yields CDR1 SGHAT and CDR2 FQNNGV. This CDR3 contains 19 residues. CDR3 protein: CASSFVPIPPFHSYNEQFF. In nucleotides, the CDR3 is TGTGCCAGCAGCTTTGTCCCGATCCCTCCCTTTCACTCCTACAATGAGCAGTTCTTC.

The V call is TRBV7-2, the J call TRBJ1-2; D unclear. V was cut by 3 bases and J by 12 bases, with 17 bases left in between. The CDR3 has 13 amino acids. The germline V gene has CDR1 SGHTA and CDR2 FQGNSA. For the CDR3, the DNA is TGTGCCAGCAGCTTCGGTAGGGATCCCCGCAACACCTTC. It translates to CASSFGRDPRNTF. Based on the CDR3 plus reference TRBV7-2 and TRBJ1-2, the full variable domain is GAGVSQSPSNKVTEKGKDVELRCDPISGHTALYWYRQSLGQGLEFLIYFQGNSAPDKSGLPSDRFSAERTGGSVSTLTIQRTQQEDSAVYLCASSFGRDPRNTFGSGTRLTVV.